Below are 10 T cell receptor beta chains sequenced from a single sample in a study of breast tumors, draining lymph nodes, adjacent tissues. Breast cancer patients provided tissue from their axillary draining lymph nodes. TCRdb fed the multiplex PCR reads into MiXCR, producing one record per CDR3 protein. The sample has 200,000 to 300,000 distinct CDR3 sequences; under 35% are singletons. Material: axillary lymph node tissue. These receptors originate from a female donor with breast cancer. Some clones in this sample may be carry-over from other donors' samples.

CDR3 in DNA: TGTGCCAGCAGTGTAAGCGGGAGTGGGGAGCTGTTTTTT. Translation: CASSVSGSGELFF. The V gene is TRBV2, the J gene TRBJ2-2, with 8 bases matching TRBD2. The CDR3 extends over 13 amino acids. The V and J ends lost 4 bases and 8 bases, in that order; junction bases with no gene match: 3. In germline, CDR1 is SNHLY, CDR2 FYNNEI.

The V call is TRBV6-6, the J call TRBJ2-3, with 14 nucleotides matching TRBD2. Germline loops: CDR1 MNHNY, CDR2 SVGAGI (reference sequence). V was clipped by 5 bases and J by 2 bases; unmatched bases: 9. The CDR3 totals 18 residues. The CDR3 is CASSHISTSGRVTDTQYF. The CDR3 DNA reads as TGTGCCAGCAGTCACATCTCGACTAGCGGGAGGGTCACAGATACGCAGTATTTT.

The chain is built from TRBV9 and TRBJ2-7, with TRBD2 as a possible D gene (6 bases). Germline CDR1 reads SGDLS; CDR2 reads YYNGEE. Trimming took off 10 bases at V and 3 bases at J, with 29 bases between the two ends. The CDR3 contains 17 residues. The CDR3 coding sequence is TGTGCCTGGAGTGCCCCCGCAAGGGTAGCGGATGGCTACGAGCAGTACTTC. Translation gives CAWSAPARVADGYEQYF.

This clonotype has ten or more counts. The chain uses TRBV12-3 or TRBV12-4 and TRBJ2-7, with 10 bases identical to TRBD1. The CDR3 has 15 residues. Trimming at V came to 6 bases and at J to 5 bases, leaving 10 bases not matched to a gene. CDR3 sequence (DNA): TGTGCCAGCAGCGGGACAGGGGAGCCGGTTGACGAGCAGTACTTC. Protein sequence: CASSGTGEPVDEQYF.

A few counts support this clonotype. The junction departs from the called germline gene at one end, perhaps through a read error. The CDR3 reads CASSLLTDSNCGCTF. Here the CDR3 DNA reads TGTGCCAGCAGTTTGCTGACAGACTCTAACTGTGGCTGCACCTTC. The rearrangement joins TRBV6-2 or TRBV6-3 to TRBJ1-2; D might be TRBD1 (5 bases). CDR1 and CDR2 (germline): MNHEY, SVGEGT. The CDR3 has 15 amino acids.

Many counts were recorded for this clonotype. CDR3 amino acids: CASSETGGYNGYTF. The CDR3 nucleotides are TGTGCCAGCAGTGAGACAGGGGGTTATAATGGCTACACCTTC. The genes are TRBV6-4 and TRBJ1-2; 9 bases map to TRBD1. Germline values: CDR1 MRHNA, CDR2 SNTAGT. J was trimmed by 6 bases and V by 3 bases; bases with no gene match: 5. The CDR3 consists of 14 residues.

Many counts were recorded for this clonotype. This sequence joins TRBV14 and TRBJ1-3; perhaps TRBD1 as D (6 bases). The germline V gene has CDR1 SGHDN and CDR2 FVKESK. The V end lost 1 base, the J end lost 5 bases, and 21 bases lay between the germline ends. This CDR3 is 18 amino acids long. The CDR3 region is CASSQVSVRGGERNTIYF. DNA of the CDR3: TGTGCCAGCAGCCAAGTGTCGGTCAGGGGCGGTGAAAGAAACACCATATATTTT.

The sample holds many counts of this clonotype. The junction shows a germline mismatch at one end, possibly a read error. The chain is built from TRBV7-2 and TRBJ2-1; TRBD2 is a possible D gene (5 bases). Germline V gene sequence: CDR1 SGHTA, CDR2 FQGNSA. The CDR3 is made up of 13 amino acids. CDR3 coding DNA: TGTGCCAGCAGCTTAGCAGGCGGAGGCTCCACCCCCTTC. This sequence encodes CASSLAGGGSTPF.

This clonotype was seen once. Given a much more abundant clone one base away, this may be a read error. The chain combines TRBV6-1 with TRBJ1-5; the D is unclear. Germline loops: CDR1 MNHNS, CDR2 SASEGT. The CDR3 has 11 amino acids. V lost 3 bases and J 11 bases, leaving 8 bases between the germline ends. CDR3 in DNA: TGTGCCAGCAGTGACGGGAGGGCCCAGCATTTT. It codes for CASSDGRAQHF.

A word on this clonotype: A read error is possible here, since a much larger clone lies one base away. This sequence joins TRBV19 and TRBJ2-7; 12 bases map to TRBD2. Germline loops: CDR1 LNHDA, CDR2 SQIVND (reference sequence). V lost 7 bases to trimming and J lost 2 bases; unmatched junction nucleotides: 15. This CDR3 is built from 18 residues. This CDR3 is CASIPRLAGEDWAYEQYF. The CDR3 DNA is TGTGCCAGTATCCCCCGACTAGCGGGAGAAGATTGGGCCTACGAGCAGTACTTC.